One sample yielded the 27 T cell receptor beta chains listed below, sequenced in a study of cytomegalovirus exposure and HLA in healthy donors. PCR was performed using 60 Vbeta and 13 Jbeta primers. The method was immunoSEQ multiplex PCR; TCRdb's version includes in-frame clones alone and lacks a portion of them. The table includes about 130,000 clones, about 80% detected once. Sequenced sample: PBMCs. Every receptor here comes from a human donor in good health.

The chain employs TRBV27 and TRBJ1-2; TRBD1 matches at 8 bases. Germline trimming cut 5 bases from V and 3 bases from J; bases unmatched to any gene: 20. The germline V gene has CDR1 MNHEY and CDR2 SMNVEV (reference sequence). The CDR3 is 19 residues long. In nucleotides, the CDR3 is TGTGCCAGCAGTCCCAAAGACAGGGGAAGGCCTCGCTATGACTATGGCTACACCTTC. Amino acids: CASSPKDRGRPRYDYGYTF.

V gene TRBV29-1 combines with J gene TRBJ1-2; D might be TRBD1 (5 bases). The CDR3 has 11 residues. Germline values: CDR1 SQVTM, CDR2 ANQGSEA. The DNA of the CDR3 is TGCAGTGGACACCCCATTGGGGGCTACACCTTC. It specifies CSGHPIGGYTF.

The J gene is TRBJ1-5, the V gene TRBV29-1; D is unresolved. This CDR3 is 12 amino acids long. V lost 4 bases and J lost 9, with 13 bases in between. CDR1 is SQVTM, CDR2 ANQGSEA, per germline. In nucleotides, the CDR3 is TGCAGCGTTGCAGAGCGATCCGGGCCCCAGCATTTT. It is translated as CSVAERSGPQHF.

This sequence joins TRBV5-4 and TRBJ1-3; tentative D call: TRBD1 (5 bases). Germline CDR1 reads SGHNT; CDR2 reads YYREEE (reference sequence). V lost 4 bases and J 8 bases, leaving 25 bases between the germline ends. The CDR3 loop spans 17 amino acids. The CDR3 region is CASSTMVGGKGLDTIYF. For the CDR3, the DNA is TGTGCCAGCAGCACAATGGTTGGGGGGAAAGGTCTGGACACCATATATTTT.

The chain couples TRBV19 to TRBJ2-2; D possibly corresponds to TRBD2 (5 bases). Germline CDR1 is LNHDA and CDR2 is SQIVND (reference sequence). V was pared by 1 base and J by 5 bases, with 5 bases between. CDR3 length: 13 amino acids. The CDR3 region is CASSIGRTGELFF. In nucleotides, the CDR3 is TGTGCCAGTAGTATAGGGAGGACCGGGGAGCTGTTTTTT.

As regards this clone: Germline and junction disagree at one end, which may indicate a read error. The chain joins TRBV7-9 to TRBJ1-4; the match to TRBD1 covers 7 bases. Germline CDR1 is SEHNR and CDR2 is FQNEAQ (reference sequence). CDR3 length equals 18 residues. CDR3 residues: CASSLERQGWGTNEKLFF. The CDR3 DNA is TGTGCCAGCAGCTTAGAGAGACAGGGTTGGGGCACTAACGAAAAACTGTTTTTT.

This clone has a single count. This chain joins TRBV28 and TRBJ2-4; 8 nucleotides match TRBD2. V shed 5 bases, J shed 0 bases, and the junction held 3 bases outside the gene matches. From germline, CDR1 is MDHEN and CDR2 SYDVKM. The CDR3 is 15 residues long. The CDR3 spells CASSGLASAKNIQYF. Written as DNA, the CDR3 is TGTGCCAGCAGTGGACTAGCCTCAGCCAAAAACATTCAGTACTTC. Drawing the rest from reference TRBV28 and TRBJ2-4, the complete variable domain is DVKVTQSSRYLVKRTGEKVFLECVQDMDHENMFWYRQDPGLGLRLIYFSYDVKMKEKGDIPEGYSVSREKKERFSLILESASTNQTSMYLCASSGLASAKNIQYFGAGTRLSVL.

The CDR3 reads CASSTRQDNQPQHF. The CDR3 DNA is TGTGCCAGTAGTACCCGACAGGACAATCAGCCCCAGCATTTT. The chain carries TRBV19 and TRBJ1-5; possible D gene TRBD1, 6 bases. The CDR3 covers 14 residues. Germline CDR1 reads LNHDA; CDR2 reads SQIVND (reference sequence). V gave up 4 bases and J gave up 3 bases, with 10 bases separating them.

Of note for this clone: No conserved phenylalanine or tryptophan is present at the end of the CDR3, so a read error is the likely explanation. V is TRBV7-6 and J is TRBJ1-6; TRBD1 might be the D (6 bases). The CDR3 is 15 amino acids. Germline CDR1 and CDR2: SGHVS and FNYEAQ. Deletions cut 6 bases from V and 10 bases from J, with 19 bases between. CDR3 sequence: CASRYPGQKGSPLHL. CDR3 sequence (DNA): TGTGCCAGCAGATATCCGGGACAAAAGGGGTCACCCCTCCACCTT.

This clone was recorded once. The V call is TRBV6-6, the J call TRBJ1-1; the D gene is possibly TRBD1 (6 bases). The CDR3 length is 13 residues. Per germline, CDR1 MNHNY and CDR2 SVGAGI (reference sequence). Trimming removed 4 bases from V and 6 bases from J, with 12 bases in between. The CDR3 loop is CASSFTKGAEAFF. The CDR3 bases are TGTGCCAGCAGTTTCACCAAGGGGGCTGAAGCTTTCTTT.

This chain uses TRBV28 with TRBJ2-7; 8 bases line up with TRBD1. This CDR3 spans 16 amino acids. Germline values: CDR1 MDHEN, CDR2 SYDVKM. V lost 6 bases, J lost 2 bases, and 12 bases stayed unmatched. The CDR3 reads CASSLSPRTGTYEQYF. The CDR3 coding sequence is TGTGCCAGCAGCCTCTCTCCTCGGACAGGGACCTACGAGCAGTACTTC.

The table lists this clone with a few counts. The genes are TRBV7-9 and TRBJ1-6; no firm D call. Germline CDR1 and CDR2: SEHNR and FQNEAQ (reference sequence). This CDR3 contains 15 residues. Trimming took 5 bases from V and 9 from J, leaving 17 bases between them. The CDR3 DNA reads TGTGCCAGCAGCCCCAAGCCGGAGTCGGGTTCACCCCTCCACTTT. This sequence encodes CASSPKPESGSPLHF.

CDR3 bases: TGTGCCAGCAGCTTGGACAGGAGCTACGAGCAGTACTTC. Amino acid sequence: CASSLDRSYEQYF. The chain links TRBV5-6 to TRBJ2-7; TRBD1 might be the D (5 bases). From germline, CDR1 is SGHDT and CDR2 YYEEEE. The V end was cut by 0 bases, the J end by 3 bases, with 7 bases between. The CDR3 is 13 amino acids.

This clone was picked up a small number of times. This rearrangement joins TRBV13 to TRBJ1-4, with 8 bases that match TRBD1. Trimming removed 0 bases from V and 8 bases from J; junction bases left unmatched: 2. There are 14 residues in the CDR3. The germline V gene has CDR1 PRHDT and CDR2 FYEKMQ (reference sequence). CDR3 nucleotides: TGTGCCAGCAGCTTAGGGACAGGGGACGAAAAACTGTTTTTT. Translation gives CASSLGTGDEKLFF.

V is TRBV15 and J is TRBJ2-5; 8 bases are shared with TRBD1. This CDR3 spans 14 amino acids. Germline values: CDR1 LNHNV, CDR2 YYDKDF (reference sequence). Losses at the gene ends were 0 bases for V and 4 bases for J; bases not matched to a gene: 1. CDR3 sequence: CATSRDQGAETQYF. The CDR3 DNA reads TGTGCCACCAGCAGAGATCAGGGGGCAGAGACCCAGTACTTC.

CDR3 protein: CASSLEPSGGANEQFF. The CDR3 region has the DNA TGTGCCAGCAGCTTAGAACCCAGCGGGGGGGCCAATGAGCAGTTCTTC. The chain carries TRBV7-2 and TRBJ2-1, with TRBD2 identical over 10 bases. The CDR3 covers 16 residues. CDR1 and CDR2 (germline): SGHTA, FQGNSA. V lost 1 base, J lost 6 bases, and 6 bases stayed unmatched. The full variable domain, rest sourced from reference TRBV7-2 and TRBJ2-1, is GAGVSQSPSNKVTEKGKDVELRCDPISGHTALYWYRQSLGQGLEFLIYFQGNSAPDKSGLPSDRFSAERTGGSVSTLTIQRTQQEDSAVYLCASSLEPSGGANEQFFGPGTRLTVL.

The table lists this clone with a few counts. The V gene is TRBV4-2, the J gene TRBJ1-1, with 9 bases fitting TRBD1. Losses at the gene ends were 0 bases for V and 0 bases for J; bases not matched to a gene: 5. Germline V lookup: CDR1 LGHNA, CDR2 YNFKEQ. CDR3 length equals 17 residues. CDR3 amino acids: CASSQDGTGWLNTEAFF. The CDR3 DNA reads TGTGCCAGCAGCCAAGACGGGACAGGGTGGCTGAACACTGAAGCTTTCTTT.

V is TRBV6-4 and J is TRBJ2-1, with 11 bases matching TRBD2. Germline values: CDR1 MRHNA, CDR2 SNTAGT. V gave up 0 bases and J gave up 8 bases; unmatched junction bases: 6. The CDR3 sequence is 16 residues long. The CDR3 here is CASSDSIAGGRDEQFF. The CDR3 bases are TGTGCCAGCAGTGACTCCATAGCGGGGGGGCGTGATGAGCAGTTCTTC.

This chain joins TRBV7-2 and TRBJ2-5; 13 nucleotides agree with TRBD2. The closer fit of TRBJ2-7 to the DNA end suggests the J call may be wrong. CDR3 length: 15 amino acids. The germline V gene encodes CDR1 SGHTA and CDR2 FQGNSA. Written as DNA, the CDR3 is TGTGCCAGCGGCTCGGGACTAGCGGGACCCTACGAGCAGTACTTC. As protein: CASGSGLAGPYEQYF.

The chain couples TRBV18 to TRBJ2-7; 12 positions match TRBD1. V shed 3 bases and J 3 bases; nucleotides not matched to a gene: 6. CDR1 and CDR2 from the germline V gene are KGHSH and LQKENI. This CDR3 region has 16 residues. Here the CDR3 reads CASSPPGTGGFYEQYF. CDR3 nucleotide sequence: TGTGCCAGCTCACCCCCCGGGACAGGGGGCTTCTACGAGCAGTACTTC.

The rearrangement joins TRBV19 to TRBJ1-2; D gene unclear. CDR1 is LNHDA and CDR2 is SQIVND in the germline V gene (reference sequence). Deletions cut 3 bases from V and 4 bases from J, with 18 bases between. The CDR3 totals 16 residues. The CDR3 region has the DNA TGTGCCAGTAGTATGGTTACGGCGGGGTTCTTCTATGGCTACACCTTC. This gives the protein CASSMVTAGFFYGYTF.

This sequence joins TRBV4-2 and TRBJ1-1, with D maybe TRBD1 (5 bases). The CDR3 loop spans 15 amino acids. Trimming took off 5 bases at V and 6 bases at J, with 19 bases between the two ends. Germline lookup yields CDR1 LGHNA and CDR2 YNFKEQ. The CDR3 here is CASSLDVTVFAEAFF. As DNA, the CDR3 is TGTGCCAGCAGCTTGGATGTGACAGTGTTCGCTGAAGCTTTCTTT.

CDR3 region: CASSWTSGAYEQYF. CDR3 in DNA: TGTGCCAGCAGCTGGACTAGCGGGGCCTACGAGCAGTACTTC. The rearrangement uses TRBV5-6 and TRBJ2-7, with 12 bases identical to TRBD2. The length of the CDR3 is 14 residues. After removal of 3 bases from V and 2 bases from J, the junction contained 0 bases not matched to a gene. CDR1 SGHDT and CDR2 YYEEEE come from the germline V gene.

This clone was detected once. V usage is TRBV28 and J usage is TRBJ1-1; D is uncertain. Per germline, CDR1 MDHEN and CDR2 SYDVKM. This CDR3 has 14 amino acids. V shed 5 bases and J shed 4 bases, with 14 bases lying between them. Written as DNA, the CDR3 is TGTGCCAGCAGTCCGCCCGGGTGGAGCACTGAAGCTTTCTTT. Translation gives CASSPPGWSTEAFF.

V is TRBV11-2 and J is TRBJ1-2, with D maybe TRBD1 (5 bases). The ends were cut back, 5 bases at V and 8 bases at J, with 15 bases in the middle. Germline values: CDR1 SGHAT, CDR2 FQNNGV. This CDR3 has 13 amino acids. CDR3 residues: CASSPGGILGYTF. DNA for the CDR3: TGTGCCAGCAGCCCGGGGGGGATTCTGGGCTACACCTTC.

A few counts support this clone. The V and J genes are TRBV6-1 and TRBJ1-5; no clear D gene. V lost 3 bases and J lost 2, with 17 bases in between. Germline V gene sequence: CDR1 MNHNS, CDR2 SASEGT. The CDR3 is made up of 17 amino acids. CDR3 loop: CASSENSDWAGNQPQHF. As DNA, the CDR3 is TGTGCCAGCAGTGAGAACTCGGATTGGGCAGGCAATCAGCCCCAGCATTTT.

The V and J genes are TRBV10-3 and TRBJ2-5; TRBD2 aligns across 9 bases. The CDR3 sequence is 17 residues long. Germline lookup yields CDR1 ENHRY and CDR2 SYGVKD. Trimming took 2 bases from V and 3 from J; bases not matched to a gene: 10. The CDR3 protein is CAISEPASSGAKETQYF. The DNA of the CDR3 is TGTGCCATCAGTGAGCCTGCCTCTAGCGGGGCTAAAGAGACCCAGTACTTC.